This T cell receptor (beta chain) was identified during a study of blood T cell repertoires in COVID-19. Assay used: immunoSEQ multiplex PCR; TCRdb lists only in-frame clones, some missing. Seen here are tens of thousands of clones, 74% observed once, and the top ten hold under 30%. CDR3 length: 13 residues. The germline V gene has CDR1 LNHDA and CDR2 SQIVND (reference sequence). Trimming removed 3 bases from V and 3 bases from J, with 9 bases in between. The chain carries TRBV19 and TRBJ2-7; D is possibly TRBD1 (5 bases). This TCR came from a woman older than 75 with acute or convalescent COVID-19. Sequencing was carried out using peripheral blood. The CDR3 sequence is CASSINQGYEQYF. CDR3 in DNA: TGTGCCAGTAGTATTAACCAGGGCTACGAGCAGTACTTC.